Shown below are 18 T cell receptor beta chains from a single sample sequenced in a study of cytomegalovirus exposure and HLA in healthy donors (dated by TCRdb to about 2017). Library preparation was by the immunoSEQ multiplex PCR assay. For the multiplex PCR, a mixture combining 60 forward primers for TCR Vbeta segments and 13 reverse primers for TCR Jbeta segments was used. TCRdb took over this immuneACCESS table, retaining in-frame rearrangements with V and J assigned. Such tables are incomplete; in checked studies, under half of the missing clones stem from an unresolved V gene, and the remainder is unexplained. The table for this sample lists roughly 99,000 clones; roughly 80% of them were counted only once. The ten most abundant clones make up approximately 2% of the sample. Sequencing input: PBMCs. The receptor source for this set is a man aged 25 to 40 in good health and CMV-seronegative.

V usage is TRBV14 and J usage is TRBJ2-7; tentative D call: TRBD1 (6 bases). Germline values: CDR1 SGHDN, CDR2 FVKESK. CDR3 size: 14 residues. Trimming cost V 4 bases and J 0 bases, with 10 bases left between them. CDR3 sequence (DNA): TGTGCCAGCAGCCGCCGGGACAACTCCTACGAGCAGTACTTC. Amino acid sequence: CASSRRDNSYEQYF.

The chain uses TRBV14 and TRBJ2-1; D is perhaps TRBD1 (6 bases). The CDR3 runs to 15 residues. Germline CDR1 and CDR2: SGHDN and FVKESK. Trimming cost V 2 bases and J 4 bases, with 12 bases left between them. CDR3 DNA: TGTGCCAGCAGCCAACGGACAGTCGTATACAATGAGCAGTTCTTC. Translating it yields CASSQRTVVYNEQFF.

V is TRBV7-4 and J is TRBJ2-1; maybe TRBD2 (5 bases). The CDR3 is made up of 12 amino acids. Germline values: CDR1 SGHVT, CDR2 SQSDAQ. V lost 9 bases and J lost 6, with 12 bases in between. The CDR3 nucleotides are TGTGCCAGACTAGTCCCCGCCAATGAGCAGTTCTTC. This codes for CARLVPANEQFF.

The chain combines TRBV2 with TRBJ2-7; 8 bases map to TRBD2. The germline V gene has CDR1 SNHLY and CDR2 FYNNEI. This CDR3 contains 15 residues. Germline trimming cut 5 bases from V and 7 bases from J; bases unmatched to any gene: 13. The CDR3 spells CASSLSGLVSGEQYF. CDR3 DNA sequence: TGTGCCAGCAGTCTCTCGGGACTAGTTTCGGGAGAGCAGTACTTC.

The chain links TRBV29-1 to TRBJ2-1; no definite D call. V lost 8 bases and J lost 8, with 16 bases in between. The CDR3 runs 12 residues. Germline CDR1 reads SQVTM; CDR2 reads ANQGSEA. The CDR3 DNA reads TGCAGCTCCGACACGTGGATCGATGAGCAGTTCTTC. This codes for CSSDTWIDEQFF.

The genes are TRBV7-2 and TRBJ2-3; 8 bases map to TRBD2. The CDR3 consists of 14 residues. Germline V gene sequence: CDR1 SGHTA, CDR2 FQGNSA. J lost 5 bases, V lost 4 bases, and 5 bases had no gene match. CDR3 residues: CASSSGLGRDTQYF. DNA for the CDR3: TGTGCCAGCAGCTCGGGACTAGGCAGAGATACGCAGTATTTT.

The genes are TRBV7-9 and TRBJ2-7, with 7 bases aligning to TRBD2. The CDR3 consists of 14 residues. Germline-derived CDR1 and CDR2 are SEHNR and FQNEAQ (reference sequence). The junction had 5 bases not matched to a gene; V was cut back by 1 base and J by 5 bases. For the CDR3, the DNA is TGTGCCAGCAGCTTAGGCGGGGGTTTCGACGAGCAGTACTTC. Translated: CASSLGGGFDEQYF.

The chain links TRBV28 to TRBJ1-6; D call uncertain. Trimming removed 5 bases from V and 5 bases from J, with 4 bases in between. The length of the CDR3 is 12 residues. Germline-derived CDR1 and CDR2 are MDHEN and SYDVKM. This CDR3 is CASSDNNSPLHF. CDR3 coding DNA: TGTGCCAGCAGTGACAATAATTCACCCCTCCACTTT.

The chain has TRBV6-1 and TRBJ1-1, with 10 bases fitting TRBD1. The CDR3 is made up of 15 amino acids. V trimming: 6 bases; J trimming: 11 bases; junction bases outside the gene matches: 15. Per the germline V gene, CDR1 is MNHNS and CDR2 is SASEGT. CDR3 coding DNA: TGTGCCAGCAGCTTCGACAGGGGGCCCACTGGGGAGGCTTTCTTT. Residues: CASSFDRGPTGEAFF.

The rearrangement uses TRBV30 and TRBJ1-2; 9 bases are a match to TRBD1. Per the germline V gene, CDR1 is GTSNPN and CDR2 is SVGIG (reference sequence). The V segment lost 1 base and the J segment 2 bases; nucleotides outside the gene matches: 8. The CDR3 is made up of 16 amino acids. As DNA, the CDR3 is TGTGCCTGGAGTGACTCGACCGGGACAGGGAACTATGGCTACACCTTC. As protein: CAWSDSTGTGNYGYTF. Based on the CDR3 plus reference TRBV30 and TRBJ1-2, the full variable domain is SQTIHQWPATLVQPVGSPLSLECTVEGTSNPNLYWYRQAAGRGLQLLFYSVGIGQISSEVPQNLSASRPQDRQFILSSKKLLLSDSGFYLCAWSDSTGTGNYGYTFGSGTRLTVV.

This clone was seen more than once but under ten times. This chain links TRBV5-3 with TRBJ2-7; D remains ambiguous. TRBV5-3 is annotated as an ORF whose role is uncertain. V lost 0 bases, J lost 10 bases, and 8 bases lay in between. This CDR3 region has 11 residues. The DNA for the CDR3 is TGTGCCAGAAGCTTGGTTCCACTCCAGTACTTC. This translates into CARSLVPLQYF.

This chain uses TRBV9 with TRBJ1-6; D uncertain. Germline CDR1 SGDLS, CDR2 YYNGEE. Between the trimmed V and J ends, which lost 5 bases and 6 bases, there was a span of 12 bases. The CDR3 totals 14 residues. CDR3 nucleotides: TGTGCCAGCAGTGAAACAGTGGGTAATTCACCCCTCCACTTT. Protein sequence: CASSETVGNSPLHF.

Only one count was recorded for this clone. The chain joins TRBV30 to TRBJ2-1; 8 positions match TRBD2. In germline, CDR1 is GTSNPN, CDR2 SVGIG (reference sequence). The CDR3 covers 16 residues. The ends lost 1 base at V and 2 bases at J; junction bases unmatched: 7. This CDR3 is CAWSGLAGLAYNEQFF. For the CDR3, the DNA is TGTGCCTGGAGTGGGTTAGCGGGGTTGGCCTACAATGAGCAGTTCTTC.

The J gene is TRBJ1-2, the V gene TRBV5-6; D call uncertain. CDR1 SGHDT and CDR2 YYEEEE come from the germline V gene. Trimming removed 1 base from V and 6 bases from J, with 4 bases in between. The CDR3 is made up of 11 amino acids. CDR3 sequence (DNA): TGTGCCAGCAGCTTGACTGATGGCTACACCTTC. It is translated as CASSLTDGYTF.

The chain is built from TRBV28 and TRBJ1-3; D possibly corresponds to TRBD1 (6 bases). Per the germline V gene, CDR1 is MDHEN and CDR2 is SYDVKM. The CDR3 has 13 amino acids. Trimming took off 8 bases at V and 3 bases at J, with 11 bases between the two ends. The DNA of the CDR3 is TGTGCCAGCGGGACAACAGGTGGAAACACCATATATTTT. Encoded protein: CASGTTGGNTIYF.

The CDR3 is CASSEAGQTQYF. CDR3 nucleotide sequence: TGTGCCAGCAGTGAGGCAGGTCAGACCCAGTACTTC. The chain recombines TRBV2 with TRBJ2-5; D unclear. Germline-derived CDR1 and CDR2 are SNHLY and FYNNEI. The CDR3 covers 12 residues. V gave up 3 bases and J gave up 6 bases, with 8 bases separating them. Full variable domain (missing parts from reference TRBV2 and TRBJ2-5): EPEVTQTPSHQVTQMGQEVILRCVPISNHLYFYWYRQILGQKVEFLVSFYNNEISEKSEIFDDQFSVERPDGSNFTLKIRSTKLEDSAMYFCASSEAGQTQYFGPGTRLLVL.

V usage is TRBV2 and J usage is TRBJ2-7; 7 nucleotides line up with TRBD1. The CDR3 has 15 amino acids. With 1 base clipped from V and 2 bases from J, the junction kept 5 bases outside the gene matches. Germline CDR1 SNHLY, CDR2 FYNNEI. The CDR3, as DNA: TGTGCCAGCAGTGAAGGGGACAGCCCCCCCTACGAGCAGTACTTC. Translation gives CASSEGDSPPYEQYF. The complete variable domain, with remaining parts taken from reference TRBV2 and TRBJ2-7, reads EPEVTQTPSHQVTQMGQEVILRCVPISNHLYFYWYRQILGQKVEFLVSFYNNEISEKSEIFDDQFSVERPDGSNFTLKIRSTKLEDSAMYFCASSEGDSPPYEQYFGPGTRLTVT.

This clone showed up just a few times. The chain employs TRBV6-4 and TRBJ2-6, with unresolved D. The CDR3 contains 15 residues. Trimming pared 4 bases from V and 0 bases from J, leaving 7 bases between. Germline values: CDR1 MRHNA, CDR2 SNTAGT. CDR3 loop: CASSASSSGANVLTF. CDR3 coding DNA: TGTGCCAGCAGTGCCTCGAGCTCTGGGGCCAACGTCCTGACTTTC.